Shown below are 9 T cell receptor beta chains from a single sample sequenced in a study of cytomegalovirus exposure and HLA in healthy donors. It was with 60 Vbeta and 13 Jbeta primers that the PCR ran. Some clones are missing from TCRdb's copy, which holds only in-frame ones; the method was immunoSEQ multiplex PCR. The record lists roughly 80,000 clones, of which the ten most abundant hold around 1.1%. The sequenced sample consisted of PBMCs. The receptors derive from a woman aged 25 to 39 in good health and CMV-seronegative.

V usage is TRBV5-1 and J usage is TRBJ1-1, with TRBD1 as a possible D gene (5 bases). V was trimmed by 3 bases and J by 4 bases, leaving 16 bases between them. From germline, CDR1 is SGHRS and CDR2 YFSETQ. The CDR3 runs 15 residues. The CDR3 DNA follows: TGCGCCAGCAGCTCAGTTCAGGGTCCGGGCACTGAAGCTTTCTTT. This sequence encodes CASSSVQGPGTEAFF.

V usage is TRBV5-1 and J usage is TRBJ2-5; no definite D call. The closer fit of TRBJ2-7 to the DNA end suggests the J call may be wrong. The CDR3 has 13 residues. Germline CDR1 SGHRS, CDR2 YFSETQ. CDR3 amino acids: CASSLDRDYEQYF. The CDR3 DNA sequence: TGCGCCAGCAGCTTGGACCGAGACTACGAGCAGTACTTC.

V is TRBV30 and J is TRBJ2-5; D is possibly TRBD1 (6 bases). With the DNA end fitting TRBJ2-7 better, the J assignment may be wrong. CDR3 length: 13 amino acids. Germline CDR1 GTSNPN, CDR2 SVGIG (reference sequence). CDR3 protein: CAWRRGGAYEQYF. DNA for the CDR3: TGTGCCTGGAGGAGAGGGGGTGCCTACGAGCAGTACTTC.

The rearrangement uses TRBV5-4 and TRBJ2-7; D is ambiguous. From germline, CDR1 is SGHNT and CDR2 YYREEE (reference sequence). V lost 2 bases and J 5 bases, leaving 11 bases between the germline ends. The CDR3 runs 13 residues. Here the CDR3 reads CASSFALAHEQYF. The CDR3 DNA follows: TGTGCCAGCAGCTTTGCTTTGGCCCACGAGCAGTACTTC.

Comments on this clone: It is likely a read error, because the conserved phenylalanine at the end of the CDR3 is missing. The chain recombines TRBV30 with TRBJ1-1; a weak D match, TRBD1 (5 bases). Per the germline V gene, CDR1 is GTSNPN and CDR2 is SVGIG (reference sequence). CDR3 size: 15 residues. V was trimmed by 4 bases and J by 2 bases, leaving 17 bases between them. CDR3 sequence: CAWNDRQWKNTEAFL. CDR3 nucleotide sequence: TGTGCCTGGAACGACAGACAGTGGAAAAACACTGAAGCTTTCCTT.

CDR3 DNA: TGTGCCTGGAGAGTTGGTGGGACTAGATACGAGCAGTACTTC. Amino acid sequence: CAWRVGGTRYEQYF. The chain joins TRBV30 to TRBJ2-7, with 8 bases aligning to TRBD2. J gave up 4 bases and V 3 bases, and 8 bases lay outside the gene matches. The CDR3 is 14 amino acids. Germline V gene sequence: CDR1 GTSNPN, CDR2 SVGIG (reference sequence).

This chain joins TRBV29-1 and TRBJ1-2; possibly TRBD1 for D (5 bases). CDR1 and CDR2 from the germline V gene are SQVTM and ANQGSEA. This CDR3 region has 12 residues. Trimming pared 2 bases from V and 4 bases from J, leaving 8 bases between. CDR3 in DNA: TGCAGCGTTGAATATACAGGCTATGGCTACACCTTC. It translates to CSVEYTGYGYTF.

The J gene is TRBJ1-4, the V gene TRBV30, with TRBD1 matching over 7 bases. With 6 bases clipped from V and 7 bases from J, the junction kept 8 bases outside the gene matches. CDR1 GTSNPN and CDR2 SVGIG come from the germline V gene (reference sequence). CDR3 size: 13 residues. CDR3: CACRTGVGEKLFF. The CDR3 DNA reads as TGTGCCTGTCGCACAGGGGTGGGTGAAAAACTGTTTTTT. Variable domain in full (rest from reference TRBV30 and TRBJ1-4): SQTIHQWPATLVQPVGSPLSLECTVEGTSNPNLYWYRQAAGRGLQLLFYSVGIGQISSEVPQNLSASRPQDRQFILSSKKLLLSDSGFYLCACRTGVGEKLFFGSGTQLSVL.

A note on this clone: Mismatch with germline at one junction end may stem from a read error. The chain employs TRBV15 and TRBJ1-1; 8 bases are shared with TRBD1. The CDR3 contains 15 residues. Germline V gene data show CDR1 as LNHNV and CDR2 as YYDKDF (reference sequence). The DNA of the CDR3 is TGTGCCACCAGCAGTCCGGGACAGGTGAAGACTGAAGCTTTCTTT. Protein: CATSSPGQVKTEAFF.